This TCR beta chain was found in a study of blood T cell repertoires in COVID-19. From germline, CDR1 is PRHDT and CDR2 FYEKMQ (reference sequence). After removal of 0 bases from V and 0 bases from J, the junction contained 3 bases not matched to a gene. The CDR3 contains 16 residues. Clones were sequenced by immunoSEQ multiplex PCR, and TCRdb holds only the in-frame ones, with some missing. This table has approximately 260,000 clones, approximately 80% appearing once. Sequences were obtained from peripheral blood. The receptor was isolated from a woman aged 40 to 55 with active or convalescent COVID-19. The chain couples TRBV13 to TRBJ2-5; 8 bases line up with TRBD2. Here the CDR3 DNA reads TGTGCCAGCAGCTTAGGGACTAGCGTGTACCAAGAGACCCAGTACTTC. Translating gives CASSLGTSVYQETQYF.